This entry describes one TCR beta chain. The source of the sample is a study of blood T cell repertoires in COVID-19. For the study at large: The United States, Italy and Spain were the sources of the acute and convalescent COVID-19 samples. From T cells, B-cell-depleted T cells, or PBMCs came the material, which was cDNA or gDNA.

Per the study methods: Amplification of reference gene primers was used by the study to estimate nucleated cell counts. Data came from immunoSEQ multiplex PCR; TCRdb stores just in-frame clones and leaves some out. Clone size and the V and J calls come from that table; the DNA yielded D and trimming. This table has 35,000 to 45,000 clones, over 70% appearing once. The CDR3 is made up of 13 amino acids. Germline values: CDR1 MNHEY, CDR2 SVGEGT. Trimming took off 5 bases at V and 4 bases at J, with 9 bases between the two ends. Sequencing was done on a sample of peripheral blood. This TCR was sampled from a man in his 70s with acute or convalescent COVID-19. This rearrangement joins TRBV6-2 or TRBV6-3 to TRBJ1-5; possible D gene TRBD1, 6 bases. CDR3 nucleotide sequence: TGTGCCAGCAGTCAGCAGGGGAATCAGCCCCAGCATTTT. Translation gives CASSQQGNQPQHF.